Below, 13 T cell receptor beta chains from the same sample are listed, as sequenced in a study of beta chain features in type 1 diabetes (dated by TCRdb to the late 2010s). Receptors were amplified or captured by the immunoSEQ multiplex PCR assay. The entire amount of isolated RNA was reverse transcribed using the High Capacity cDNA Reverse Transcription Kit, so the sequenced TCRB transcripts were expressed ones. Sourced from immuneACCESS, this table was stored by TCRdb with only in-frame sequences that have V and J called. A share of the clones is absent; for the studies checked, an unresolved V gene accounts for under half, and the remainder has no known explanation. Here the sample has about 230,000 clones; 7.5% to 10% occur a single time. 0.03% to 0.04% of the sample is taken by the ten largest. The source material was naive CD4+ T cells from blood. What the cell subset or site label conveys for this sample: true naive CD4+ T cells. The receptors here all came from a woman aged 18-29 years in good health.

The CDR3 DNA follows: TGCGCCAGCAGCCCAATACCTATTGTCCCTCCCTACGAGCAGTACTTC. Encoded protein: CASSPIPIVPPYEQYF. This rearrangement joins TRBV5-1 to TRBJ2-7; D call uncertain. V lost 4 bases and J lost 2, with 19 bases in between. CDR3 length: 16 residues. The germline CDR1 and CDR2 sequences are SGHRS and YFSETQ.

V and J are TRBV5-1 and TRBJ2-3; 10 bases fit TRBD1. The V and J ends lost 2 bases and 4 bases, in that order; junction bases with no gene match: 13. In germline, CDR1 is SGHRS, CDR2 YFSETQ. The CDR3 runs 18 residues. CDR3 region: CASSFLPPGQGSSDTQYF. DNA of the CDR3: TGCGCCAGCAGCTTCTTACCCCCGGGACAGGGGTCATCAGATACGCAGTATTTT.

A few counts support this clone. The rearrangement joins TRBV7-8 to TRBJ2-1, with D possibly TRBD2 on 6 matching bases. This CDR3 has 17 amino acids. Trimming cost V 5 bases and J 0 bases, with 17 bases left between them. Per germline, CDR1 SGHVS and CDR2 FQNEAQ. CDR3 nucleotides: TGTGCCAGCAGCCCAGTGGCCACTAGCTTCTCCTACAATGAGCAGTTCTTC. Encoded protein: CASSPVATSFSYNEQFF.

This clone was found a few times. The V gene is TRBV6-1, the J gene TRBJ2-6; 7 nucleotides line up with TRBD1. Germline values: CDR1 MNHNS, CDR2 SASEGT. J lost 6 bases, V lost 6 bases, and 8 bases had no gene match. The CDR3 has 15 residues. Written as DNA, the CDR3 is TGTGCCAGCAGGCCTACAGGGGTCAAGGCCAACGTCCTGACTTTC. Encoded protein: CASRPTGVKANVLTF.

This chain links TRBV5-4 with TRBJ2-2; 12 nucleotides match TRBD1. There are 17 residues in the CDR3. Germline V gene lookup returns CDR1 SGHNT and CDR2 YYREEE (reference sequence). With 3 bases clipped from V and 5 bases from J, the junction kept 8 bases outside the gene matches. CDR3 bases: TGTGCCAGCAGCTGGGGACAGGGGGCGAGGAAGACCGGGGAGCTGTTTTTT. Its translation: CASSWGQGARKTGELFF.

This clone was detected a few times. The gene calls are TRBV5-1 and TRBJ2-2; 9 nucleotides align to TRBD2. CDR1 is SGHRS, CDR2 YFSETQ, per germline. CDR3 length: 16 amino acids. Losses at the gene ends were 4 bases for V and 0 bases for J; bases not matched to a gene: 4. CDR3 in DNA: TGCGCCAGCAGCCCACGACTAGCGGCGAACACCGGGGAGCTGTTTTTT. It specifies CASSPRLAANTGELFF.

The J gene is TRBJ2-1, the V gene TRBV5-1; 8 bases align to TRBD2. The V and J ends lost 4 bases and 4 bases, in that order; junction bases with no gene match: 13. Germline V CDR1 and CDR2: SGHRS, YFSETQ. The CDR3 runs to 17 residues. The CDR3 reads CASSLHGRSSGYNEQFF. In DNA form, the CDR3 reads TGCGCCAGCAGCCTACATGGTAGGTCTAGCGGGTACAATGAGCAGTTCTTC.

This clone was seen a few times. The chain employs TRBV5-4 and TRBJ2-3, with TRBD1 as a possible D gene (6 bases). V lost 4 bases and J lost 1, with 10 bases in between. The CDR3 loop spans 14 amino acids. Germline lookup yields CDR1 SGHNT and CDR2 YYREEE (reference sequence). The CDR3 region is CASSGGQGTDTQYF. CDR3 sequence (DNA): TGTGCCAGCAGCGGGGGACAAGGCACAGATACGCAGTATTTT.

This chain uses TRBV20-1 with TRBJ1-1, with unresolved D. Trimming took 7 bases from V and 4 from J, leaving 10 bases between them. The CDR3 has 11 residues. CDR1 is DFQATT, CDR2 SNEGSKA, per germline (reference sequence). The CDR3: CSVNSGTEAFF. The CDR3 nucleotides read TGCAGTGTAAACTCGGGCACTGAAGCTTTCTTT.

This chain links TRBV6-5 with TRBJ2-7; a possible D gene is TRBD1 (6 bases). Per the germline V gene, CDR1 is MNHEY and CDR2 is SVGAGI. The CDR3 contains 13 residues. With 7 bases removed from V and 7 bases from J, the gap between germline ends came to 17 bases. The CDR3 reads CASTSQGSREQYF. Here the CDR3 DNA reads TGTGCCAGCACCTCCCAGGGGTCTCGGGAGCAGTACTTC.

The CDR3 here is CASSQPRGTAMNTEAFF. CDR3 nucleotides: TGCGCCAGCAGCCAACCTAGAGGGACAGCTATGAACACTGAAGCTTTCTTT. This chain links TRBV4-1 with TRBJ1-1, with 7 bases matching TRBD1. The CDR3 is made up of 17 amino acids. The germline gives CDR1 MGHRA, CDR2 YSYEKL. With 2 bases clipped from V and 0 bases from J, the junction kept 9 bases outside the gene matches.

This rearrangement joins TRBV7-9 to TRBJ2-7; TRBD1 matches 8 bases. The CDR3 sequence is 15 residues long. V was clipped by 1 base and J by 7 bases; unmatched bases: 9. CDR1 SEHNR and CDR2 FQNEAQ come from the germline V gene (reference sequence). The CDR3 sequence: CASSLEGQATDEQYF. Here the CDR3 DNA reads TGTGCCAGCAGCTTAGAGGGACAGGCGACGGATGAGCAGTACTTC.

This clone has just a few counts. This chain uses TRBV2 with TRBJ2-5, with 8 bases that match TRBD1. The J call is doubtful: the DNA matches TRBJ2-7 better. The CDR3 spans 13 residues. From germline, CDR1 is SNHLY and CDR2 FYNNEI. DNA of the CDR3: TGTGCCAGCAGTGGGGACAGGTCCTACGAGCAGTACTTC. Its protein product is CASSGDRSYEQYF.